This entry is about one TCR beta chain. The specificity of this receptor is unknown. No much larger clonotype is one base removed from it; base qualities were not supplied. Including the terminal cysteine and phenylalanine, the CDR3 comprises 12 residues. Only CDR3 DNA remains: 36 bases, in frame from the first base. The germline V gene provides CDR1 SQVTM and CDR2 ANQGSEA. Clipping removes 4 bases from V and 7 bases from J, with 6 as the unmatched junction base count. Cells with a CD4+CD8-CD45RO-CD45RA+ profile were isolated by FACS and defined as naive CD4+ T cells, and those with a CD8+CD4-CD45RA+CD27bright profile were defined as naive CD8+ T cells. Sorting used antibodies against CD4 (RPA-T4), CD8 (SK1), CD27 (O323), CD45RA (HI100) and CD45RO (UCHL1). The sequencer listed for this sample is 454 GS FLX Titanium. TCR libraries were built from 450 to 600 ng of total RNA with a previously published linear amplification protocol. Sequencing was carried out on the Roche/454 Genome Sequencer using Titanium chemistry. In the authors' own workflow: From roughly five of the healthy donors, around 78,000 rearranged TCR alpha transcripts were sequenced. Duplicate transcripts were removed, and each unique TCR clonotype was defined by its CDR3 junction following IMGT nomenclature. Logistic regression in R 2.13.0 modeled CD4 versus CD8 status as a function of V and J genes, with adjustment for donor effects and Bonferroni correction for multiple testing. TCRdb redid the processing of the public reads, applying fastp at Q25 and MiXCR, and retained in-frame beta chains. Each entry is one CDR3 protein sequence, shown with its most common DNA and genes. TCRdb, not the original authors, processed these V and J calls. This sample comprises approximately 200,000 distinct CDR3 sequences, nearly 75% of them detected only once. 2% to 2.5% of the sample belongs to the ten largest clones.

The source of the sample is a study of healthy donors' naive CD4 and CD8 T cells (dated by TCRdb to between 2015 and 2016). Concerning the study at large: Donor selection covered three age groups (20-25, 40-50 and 60-70 years) with roughly 6 people in each, and the resulting cohort had a mean age of approximately 43 and was half female. Rearranged TCR alpha and beta chains from naive CD4+ and CD8+ T cells were sequenced in the study to test how TCR variation relates to lineage commitment. For TCR alpha, a new primer set was designed to cover all functional IMGT alpha gene variants, and all other steps followed the beta-chain workflow. Donors were HLA-typed by sequencing at HLA-A, -B, -C, -DRB1, -DQB1 and -DPB1 using the SBTexcellerator protocol, an ABI3130xl analyzer and SBTengine software. The peripheral blood mononuclear cells came from 15 to 20 individuals who were healthy and unrelated.

Beyond this particular receptor, the publication reports: The study did not directly address whether homeostatic proliferation of naive T cells might have biased the repertoire. Naive CD4+ and CD8+ cells reportedly showed biased usage of most V and J gene segments, and this bias was consistent across donors and independent of HLA genotype. In both chains, CD4+ lineage was linked to a positively charged CDR3, whereas CD8+ lineage was linked to a negatively charged CDR3. Approximately 13% of the variance in CD4/CD8 propensity appeared to be explained jointly by V genes, J genes and CDR3 charge, in a largely additive manner. Because the alpha and beta chains were sequenced in bulk, pairing them was not possible, and so effects of the combined chains went unevaluated.

The chain employs TRBV29-1 and TRBJ2-5; 7 of the junction bases match TRBD2. The receptor comes from a pool of human donors in good health; the sample pools cells from several healthy donors. Sequencing was performed on naive CD4+ and CD8+ T cells sorted from blood, pooled from several donors. According to the study, the label for this sample's cell subset or site signals: FACS-sorted naive CD4+ (CD45RO-CD45RA+) and naive CD8+ (CD45RA+CD27bright) T cells. The CDR3 sequence is CSVGRGGATQYF. The nucleotides are TGCAGCGTTGGGAGGGGAGGGGCGACCCAGTACTTC.